The rows below give T cell receptor beta chains drawn from one sample of a study of cytomegalovirus exposure and HLA in healthy donors. TCRdb keeps only in-frame clones here, not all; method: immunoSEQ multiplex PCR. The table has about 200,000 clones, around four fifths seen once; the top ten hold less than 4.5%. Sequencing was performed on PBMCs. Source of these receptors: a male donor in good health and CMV-seronegative. Each CDR3 is given with its conserved first and last residue. A D gene is named only where the DNA matches it firmly. The listing skips clone size in some rows; elsewhere it reads once, few, many or a size class.

V	size	J	D	CDR3	DNA
TRBV11-2	-	TRBJ2-3	-	CASSLRGTDTQYF	TGTGCCAGCAGTCTCAGGGGCACAGATACGCAGTATTTT
TRBV7-2	-	TRBJ2-1	-	CASSLRQNSGNEQFF	TGTGCCAGCAGCCTACGACAGAATTCAGGGAATGAGCAGTTCTTC
TRBV7-2	few	TRBJ2-2	-	CASSWDTNTGELFF	TGTGCCAGCAGCTGGGACACGAACACCGGGGAGCTGTTTTTT
TRBV7-3	-	TRBJ2-2	-	CASSSLAANTGELFF	TGTGCCAGCAGCTCCCTAGCAGCGAACACCGGGGAGCTGTTTTTT
TRBV27	-	TRBJ1-1	-	CASSFPGGGTEAFF	TGTGCCAGCAGTTTTCCCGGCGGGGGCACTGAAGCTTTCTTT
TRBV18	once	TRBJ1-2	-	CASSTAYGYTF	TGTGCCAGCTCAACAGCCTATGGCTACACCTTC
TRBV11-2	-	TRBJ2-1	-	CASSLVWASGSPEFF	-
TRBV7-2	-	TRBJ2-5	TRBD2	CASTTSGSVGTWTQYF	TGTGCCAGCACCACTAGCGGGAGCGTCGGTACGTGGACCCAGTACTTC
TRBV27	-	TRBJ1-3	-	CASSLYFASGNTIYF	TGTGCCAGCAGTTTATACTTCGCCTCTGGAAACACCATATATTTT
TRBV19	-	TRBJ1-1	-	CASSRGRTIMNTEAFF	TGTGCCAGTAGTAGAGGCAGGACTATCATGAACACTGAAGCTTTCTTT
TRBV10-1	-	TRBJ2-1	TRBD2	CASSQTSGEIYNEQFF	TGCGCCAGCAGCCAGACTAGCGGGGAGATATACAATGAGCAGTTCTTC
TRBV6-5	once	TRBJ2-1	TRBD2	CASSNGLAGDNEQFF	TGTGCCAGCAGTAACGGACTAGCGGGGGACAATGAGCAGTTCTTC
TRBV5-6	few	TRBJ2-7	-	CASSLDGYYEQYF	TGTGCCAGCAGCTTGGACGGTTACTACGAGCAGTACTTC
TRBV27	-	TRBJ2-1	-	CASRSVSYNEQFF	TGTGCCAGCAGGAGCGTCTCCTACAATGAGCAGTTCTTC
TRBV2	-	TRBJ1-1	-	CASRDQGLRDTEAFF	TGTGCCAGCAGGGACCAGGGGCTGAGGGACACTGAAGCTTTCTTT
TRBV30	once	TRBJ2-7	-	CASSQGIEQYF	TGTGCCTCATCACAGGGTATCGAGCAGTACTTC
TRBV27	few	TRBJ2-2	TRBD1	CASSSGTVARGELFF	TGTGCCAGCAGTTCGGGGACAGTAGCGAGAGGGGAGCTGTTTTTT